This TCR beta chain came from a study of monozygotic twins with inflammatory bowel disease. From the 5' RACE reads, TCRdb lists one entry per CDR3 protein and no DNA. The sample totals some 90,000 distinct CDR3 sequences. Study findings and constraints: There were differing immunosuppressive treatments, which may have added variability to patient repertoires. Possibly reflecting limited power, no difference in repertoire similarity was found between concordant and discordant twins. T cell subtypes that differed could not be told apart.

The CDR3 covers 12 residues. Details on this clonotype: Its antigen is unidentified.

The source of this sequence is a human donor with ulcerative colitis or Crohn's disease, or a healthy co-twin of an affected twin (not recorded which). The chain combines TRBV12-3 or TRBV12-4 with TRBJ1-2; TCRdb gives TRBD1 as the D gene, but with no DNA this cannot be confirmed. Material for sequencing was blood. This chain's CDR3 is CASSAPGVGYTF.